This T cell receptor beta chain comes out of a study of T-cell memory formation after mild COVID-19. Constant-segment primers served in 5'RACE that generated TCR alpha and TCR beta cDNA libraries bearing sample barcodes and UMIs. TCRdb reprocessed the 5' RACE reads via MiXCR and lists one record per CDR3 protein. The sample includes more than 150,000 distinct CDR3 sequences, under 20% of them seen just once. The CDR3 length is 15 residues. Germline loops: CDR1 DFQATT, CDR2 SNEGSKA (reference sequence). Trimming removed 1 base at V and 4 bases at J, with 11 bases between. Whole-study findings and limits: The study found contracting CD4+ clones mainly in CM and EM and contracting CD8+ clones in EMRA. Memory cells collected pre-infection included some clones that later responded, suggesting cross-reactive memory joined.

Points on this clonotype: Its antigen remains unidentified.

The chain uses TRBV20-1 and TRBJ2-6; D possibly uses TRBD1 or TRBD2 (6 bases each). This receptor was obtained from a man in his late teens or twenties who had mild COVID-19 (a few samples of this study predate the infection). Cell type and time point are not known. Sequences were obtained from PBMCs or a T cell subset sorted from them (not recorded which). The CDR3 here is CSARVGGLGANVLTF. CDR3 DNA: TGCAGTGCTAGAGTTGGGGGGCTGGGGGCCAACGTCCTGACTTTC.